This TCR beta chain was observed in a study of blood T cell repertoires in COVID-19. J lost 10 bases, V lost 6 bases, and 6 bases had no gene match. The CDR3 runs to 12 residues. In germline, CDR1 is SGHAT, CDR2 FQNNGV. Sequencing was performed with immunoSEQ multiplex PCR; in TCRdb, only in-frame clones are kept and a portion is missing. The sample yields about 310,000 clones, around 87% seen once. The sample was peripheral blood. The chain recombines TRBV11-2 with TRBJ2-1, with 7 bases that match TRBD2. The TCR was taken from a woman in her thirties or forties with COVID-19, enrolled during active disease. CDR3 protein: CASRPTSAEQFF. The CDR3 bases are TGTGCCAGCAGGCCAACTAGCGCCGAGCAGTTCTTC.